This T cell receptor (beta chain) was found in a study of CD8+ T cells in alopecia areata. Study-level information: Scoring of severity for treated patients was based on percentage of affected scalp area.

Treatment indicated: oral pan-JAK inhibitor, 5-10 mg twice daily. Between the trimmed V and J ends, which lost 4 bases and 2 bases, there was a span of 12 bases. CDR3 length: 15 residues. CDR1 is SQVTM, CDR2 ANQGSEA, per germline. Isolated RNA was reverse transcribed into cDNA used as the sequencing template. TCRdb keeps only in-frame clones here, not all; method: immunoSEQ multiplex PCR. The data contain about 270,000 clones, approximately 60% of them singletons. This sequence joins TRBV29-1 and TRBJ2-6, with D possibly matching TRBD2 (6 bases). Sequencing used CD4+ T cells sorted from blood, obtained at roughly week 52, from a patient treated with tofacitinib. The source is a human donor with alopecia areata. CDR3 protein: CSVVGGVTGANVLTF. As DNA, the CDR3 is TGCAGCGTTGTGGGGGGTGTAACTGGGGCCAACGTCCTGACTTTC.